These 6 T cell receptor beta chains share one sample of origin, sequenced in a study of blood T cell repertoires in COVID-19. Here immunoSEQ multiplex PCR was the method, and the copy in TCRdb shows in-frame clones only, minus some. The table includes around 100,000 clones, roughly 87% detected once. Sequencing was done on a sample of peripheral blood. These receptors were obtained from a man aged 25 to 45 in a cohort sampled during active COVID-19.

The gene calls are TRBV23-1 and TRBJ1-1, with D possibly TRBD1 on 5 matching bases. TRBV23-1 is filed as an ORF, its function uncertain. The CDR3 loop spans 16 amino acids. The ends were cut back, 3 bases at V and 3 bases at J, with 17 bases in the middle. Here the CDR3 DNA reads TGCGCCAGCAGTCATGCGGGACCACGGGGGGACACTGAAGCTTTCTTT. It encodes CASSHAGPRGDTEAFF.

The CDR3 sequence is CAWSVLGMGEAFF. The CDR3, as DNA: TGTGCCTGGAGTGTACTAGGAATGGGTGAAGCTTTCTTT. The chain carries TRBV30 and TRBJ1-1; no reliable D call. V lost 0 bases, J lost 7 bases, and 12 bases lay in between. This CDR3 contains 13 residues. The germline CDR1 and CDR2 sequences are GTSNPN and SVGIG (reference sequence).

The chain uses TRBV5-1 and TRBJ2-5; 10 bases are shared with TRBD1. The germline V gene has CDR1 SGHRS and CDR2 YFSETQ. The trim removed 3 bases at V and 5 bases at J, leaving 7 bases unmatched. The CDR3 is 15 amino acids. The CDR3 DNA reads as TGCGCCAGCAGCTCGACGGGACAGGGGTTGGAGACCCAGTACTTC. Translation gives CASSSTGQGLETQYF.

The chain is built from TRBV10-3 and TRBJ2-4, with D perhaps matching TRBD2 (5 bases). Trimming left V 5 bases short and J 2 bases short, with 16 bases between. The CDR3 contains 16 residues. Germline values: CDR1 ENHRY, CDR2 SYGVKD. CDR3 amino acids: CAISRTLEATKNIQYF. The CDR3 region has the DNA TGTGCCATCAGTCGAACCCTGGAGGCTACCAAAAACATTCAGTACTTC.

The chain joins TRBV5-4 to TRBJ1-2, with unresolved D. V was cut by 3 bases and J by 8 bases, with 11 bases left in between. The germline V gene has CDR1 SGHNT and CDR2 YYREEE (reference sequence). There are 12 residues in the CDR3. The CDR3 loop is CASSSYGGGYTF. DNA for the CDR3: TGTGCCAGCAGCTCATATGGCGGAGGCTACACCTTC.

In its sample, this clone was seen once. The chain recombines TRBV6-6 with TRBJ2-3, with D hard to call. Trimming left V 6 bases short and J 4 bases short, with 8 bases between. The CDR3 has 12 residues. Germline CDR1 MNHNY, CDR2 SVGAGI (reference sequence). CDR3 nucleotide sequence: TGTGCCAGCAGCTCTATAGCAGATACGCAGTATTTT. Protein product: CASSSIADTQYF.